Shown below are 21 T cell receptor beta chains from a single sample sequenced in a study of OX40 agonist ivuxolimab in advanced cancers. Assay: immunoSEQ multiplex PCR; the TCRdb copy retains only in-frame clones and omits some. The sample consists of approximately 72,000 clones, 88% of them appearing once. Source: CD4+ or CD8+ T cells sorted from blood, taken in a trial of the OX40 agonist ivuxolimab. The receptors were gathered from an adult with an advanced solid tumor such as melanoma, head and neck, liver or kidney cancer.

The J gene is TRBJ1-1, the V gene TRBV7-9, with TRBD1 matching 7 bases. J gave up 5 bases and V 2 bases, and 5 bases lay outside the gene matches. CDR1 and CDR2 from the germline V gene are SEHNR and FQNEAQ (reference sequence). The CDR3 consists of 14 residues. The CDR3 spells CASSLKQGRTEAFF. The CDR3, as DNA: TGTGCCAGCAGCTTAAAACAGGGGCGGACTGAAGCTTTCTTT. The entire variable domain, with the rest obtained from reference TRBV7-9 and TRBJ1-1, is as follows: DTGVSQNPRHKITKRGQNVTFRCDPISEHNRLYWYRQTLGQGPEFLTYFQNEAQLEKSRLLSDRFSAERPKGSFSTLEIQRTEQGDSAMYLCASSLKQGRTEAFFGQGTRLTVV.

This clone was detected once. The chain has TRBV10-2 and TRBJ2-6, with 7 positions matching TRBD1. Per the germline V gene, CDR1 is WSHSY and CDR2 is SAAADI. The CDR3 runs 16 residues. V gave up 5 bases and J gave up 2 bases; unmatched junction bases: 6. The CDR3 spells CASSIRGTTGANVLTF. In nucleotides, the CDR3 is TGCGCCAGCAGTATCAGGGGGACAACTGGGGCCAACGTCCTGACTTTC.

V gene TRBV5-1 combines with J gene TRBJ2-5; 8 positions match TRBD2. CDR3 length equals 13 residues. Germline CDR1 SGHRS, CDR2 YFSETQ. J was trimmed by 5 bases and V by 4 bases; bases with no gene match: 4. As DNA, the CDR3 is TGCGCCAGCAGCCCCGGCGGGGGGGAGACCCAGTACTTC. This gives the protein CASSPGGGETQYF.

The gene calls are TRBV30 and TRBJ2-5; D is perhaps TRBD1 (6 bases). Germline V gene lookup returns CDR1 GTSNPN and CDR2 SVGIG (reference sequence). Trimming took 0 bases from V and 0 from J, leaving 20 bases between them. This CDR3 region has 18 residues. CDR3 nucleotide sequence: TGTGCCTGGAGTGTACTCCTAGGCCGGGACACAAACCAAGAGACCCAGTACTTC. Amino acids: CAWSVLLGRDTNQETQYF.

The chain links TRBV18 to TRBJ1-2; D ambiguous. The V gene's germline CDR1 is KGHSH and CDR2 LQKENI. The CDR3 runs 13 residues. V gave up 0 bases and J gave up 8 bases, with 10 bases separating them. The CDR3 spells CASSPPVGEGYTF. The CDR3 DNA reads TGTGCCAGCTCACCACCGGTGGGTGAGGGCTACACCTTC.

This clone was detected only a few times. The V gene is TRBV18, the J gene TRBJ1-3, with D possibly TRBD1 on 5 matching bases. CDR3 length: 13 amino acids. V was clipped by 3 bases and J by 4 bases, with 7 bases between them. Germline V CDR1 and CDR2: KGHSH, LQKENI. CDR3 amino acids: CASSPGPGNTIYF. The CDR3 nucleotides are TGTGCCAGCTCACCGGGACCGGGAAACACCATATATTTT. The variable domain in full, with the rest retrieved from reference TRBV18 and TRBJ1-3, is NAGVMQNPRHLVRRRGQEARLRCSPMKGHSHVYWYRQLPEEGLKFMVYLQKENIIDESGMPKERFSAEFPKEGPSILRIQQVVRGDSAAYFCASSPGPGNTIYFGEGSWLTVV.

The V and J genes are TRBV6-5 and TRBJ1-2; possible D gene TRBD1, 5 bases. V was trimmed by 6 bases and J by 4 bases, leaving 12 bases between them. Germline V CDR1 and CDR2: MNHEY, SVGAGI. There are 13 residues in the CDR3. The CDR3 DNA reads as TGTGCCAGCAGCCCCGGGACCGTCTATGGCTACACCTTC. Translating it yields CASSPGTVYGYTF.

The chain employs TRBV5-5 and TRBJ2-6; D is perhaps TRBD1 or TRBD2 (5 bases each). The CDR3 runs to 16 residues. V lost 0 bases and J lost 0, with 7 bases in between. CDR1 is SGHKS, CDR2 YYEKEE, per germline (reference sequence). CDR3 protein: CASSLGGSSGANVLTF. For the CDR3, the DNA is TGTGCCAGCAGCTTGGGGGGGTCCTCTGGGGCCAACGTCCTGACTTTC.

This chain links TRBV2 with TRBJ2-5; D call uncertain. There are 12 residues in the CDR3. Germline lookup yields CDR1 SNHLY and CDR2 FYNNEI. With 4 bases removed from V and 4 bases from J, the gap between germline ends came to 7 bases. The chain's CDR3 is CASSALRETQYF. Written as DNA, the CDR3 is TGTGCCAGCAGTGCCCTTCGAGAGACCCAGTACTTC.

The chain is built from TRBV20-1 and TRBJ2-5; D is unresolved. CDR3 length: 10 residues. Germline V gene sequence: CDR1 DFQATT, CDR2 SNEGSKA (reference sequence). V shed 4 bases and J shed 0 bases, with 0 bases lying between them. The CDR3 DNA reads TGCAGTGCTAACCAAGAGACCCAGTACTTC. Translated: CSANQETQYF.

The CDR3 coding sequence is TGTGCCAGCAGACCTCAGGGGTTCCTCGGCTACACCTTC. Translated: CASRPQGFLGYTF. The gene calls are TRBV6-7 and TRBJ1-2; a possible D gene is TRBD1 (6 bases). TRBV6-7 is reported as an ORF; its role is uncertain. The CDR3 consists of 13 residues. V lost 6 bases to trimming and J lost 8 bases, with 16 bases between them.

The chain carries TRBV7-9 and TRBJ2-7, with 8 positions matching TRBD1. Germline trimming cut 1 base from V and 1 base from J; bases unmatched to any gene: 9. The CDR3 contains 17 residues. Germline CDR1 SEHNR, CDR2 FQNEAQ (reference sequence). This CDR3 is CASSLGQGAIPSYEQYF. The CDR3 coding sequence is TGTGCCAGCAGCTTAGGGCAGGGGGCTATTCCTTCCTACGAGCAGTACTTC.

The genes are TRBV6-5 and TRBJ1-1, with D hard to call. Trimming removed 0 bases from V and 5 bases from J, with 13 bases in between. Germline V gene data show CDR1 as MNHEY and CDR2 as SVGAGI. The CDR3 consists of 15 residues. As DNA, the CDR3 is TGTGCCAGCAGTTACTCAGTACAGTTCGGGACTGAAGCTTTCTTT. Amino acid sequence: CASSYSVQFGTEAFF.

The V call is TRBV5-6, the J call TRBJ1-6; possibly TRBD1 for D (6 bases). Trimming took off 1 base at V and 2 bases at J, with 13 bases between the two ends. The length of the CDR3 is 17 residues. Germline values: CDR1 SGHDT, CDR2 YYEEEE. CDR3 DNA sequence: TGTGCCAGCAGCTTGTCATTTGGGGGCACCTATAATTCACCCCTCCACTTT. Protein: CASSLSFGGTYNSPLHF.

This chain connects TRBV11-1 to TRBJ2-3; D is possibly TRBD2 (6 bases). The V gene's germline CDR1 is SGHAT and CDR2 FQDESV (reference sequence). There are 16 residues in the CDR3. The V and J ends lost 1 base and 4 bases respectively, with 15 bases between them. The CDR3 reads CASSLDEAGKSDTQYF. CDR3 nucleotides: TGTGCCAGCAGCTTAGATGAGGCGGGGAAGTCAGATACGCAGTATTTT.

The chain joins TRBV9 to TRBJ2-7, with TRBD1 identical over 7 bases. This CDR3 contains 16 residues. CDR1 SGDLS and CDR2 YYNGEE come from the germline V gene. V lost 0 bases to trimming and J lost 6 bases; unmatched junction nucleotides: 12. The DNA of the CDR3 is TGTGCCAGCAGCGTAGGAGTCGGCAGGGGGTCGGTCGAGCAGTACTTC. This codes for CASSVGVGRGSVEQYF.

The chain combines TRBV4-3 with TRBJ2-3, with a possible D match to TRBD2 (6 bases). The germline V gene has CDR1 LGHNA and CDR2 YSLEER. Trimming stripped 1 base from V and 3 bases from J, with 14 bases between. This CDR3 is built from 16 residues. The CDR3 region is CASSQVVAGTTDTQYF. The DNA of the CDR3 is TGCGCCAGCAGCCAAGTAGTGGCGGGAACGACAGATACGCAGTATTTT.

The V call is TRBV27, the J call TRBJ1-2, with D unclear. The CDR3 has 14 residues. The germline V and J ends were trimmed by 2 bases and 9 bases, with 16 bases remaining between them. Germline V gives CDR1 MNHEY, CDR2 SMNVEV (reference sequence). Here the CDR3 reads CASSLTFRGVSYTF. For the CDR3, the DNA is TGTGCCAGCAGTTTAACATTCCGGGGAGTAAGCTACACCTTC.

The chain joins TRBV6-1 to TRBJ2-7; D unclear. The V end lost 7 bases, the J end lost 3 bases, and 16 bases lay between the germline ends. CDR3 size: 14 residues. Germline CDR1 is MNHNS and CDR2 is SASEGT. The CDR3 here is CASTEDPYYYEQYF. The CDR3 DNA follows: TGTGCCAGCACCGAAGACCCCTACTACTACGAGCAGTACTTC.

The chain joins TRBV18 to TRBJ1-4; D gene ambiguous. V was shortened by 0 bases and J by 5 bases, with 7 bases between the two germline ends. Germline CDR1 reads KGHSH; CDR2 reads LQKENI. The CDR3 totals 14 residues. The CDR3 sequence is CASSPPSLNEKLFF. The CDR3 DNA sequence: TGTGCCAGCTCACCACCGAGTCTAAATGAAAAACTGTTTTTT.

The chain couples TRBV7-4 to TRBJ1-5; no definite D call. Trimming removed 5 bases at V and 2 bases at J, with 10 bases between. Germline assignment: CDR1 SGHVT and CDR2 SQSDAQ. This CDR3 comprises 14 residues. Here the CDR3 reads CASSAGWCNQPQHF. The CDR3 region has the DNA TGTGCCAGCAGCGCGGGGTGGTGCAATCAGCCCCAGCATTTT. Based on the CDR3 plus reference TRBV7-4 and TRBJ1-5, the full variable domain is GAGVSQSPRYKVAKRGRDVALRCDSISGHVTLYWYRQTLGQGSEVLTYSQSDAQRDKSGRPSGRFSAERPERSVSTLKIQRTEQGDSAVYLCASSAGWCNQPQHFGDGTRLSIL.